These 22 T cell receptor beta chains came from one sample sequenced in a study of long-term antiretroviral therapy in people with HIV (dated by TCRdb to 2022 to 2024). The immunoSEQ hsTCRB v3.0 assay was used at survey level resolution to sequence the TRB variable region. Held by TCRdb, this immuneACCESS table contains in-frame sequences only and omits some clones. Under half of the omission traces to an unresolved V gene where checked; the cause of the rest is unknown. This sample has about 35,000 clones in its table, and about four fifths of those were observed once. Jointly, the top ten make up around 3.7% of the sample. The sample was unsorted PBMCs, taken 3 years after starting antiretroviral therapy. These receptors all come from a man between 45 and 60 years old with HIV.

The chain combines TRBV30 with TRBJ2-7; D could derive from TRBD1 or TRBD2 (5 bases each). This CDR3 spans 14 amino acids. From germline, CDR1 is GTSNPN and CDR2 SVGIG (reference sequence). The V gene lost 3 bases and the J gene lost 0 bases, with 12 bases spanning the gap. This CDR3 is CAWRRDAPSYEQYF. The CDR3 DNA reads TGTGCCTGGAGGAGGGACGCCCCCTCCTACGAGCAGTACTTC.

The chain combines TRBV5-1 with TRBJ2-7, with 8 bases identical to TRBD2. There are 15 residues in the CDR3. The germline V gene encodes CDR1 SGHRS and CDR2 YFSETQ. With 4 bases clipped from V and 2 bases from J, the junction kept 8 bases outside the gene matches. CDR3 protein: CASSPIAGPTYEQYF. CDR3 coding DNA: TGCGCCAGCAGCCCGATAGCGGGACCCACCTACGAGCAGTACTTC.

This clone was counted a few times. The chain recombines TRBV9 with TRBJ1-2; 8 nucleotides match TRBD1. V shed 4 bases, J shed 4 bases, and the junction held 6 bases outside the gene matches. This CDR3 has 14 amino acids. Looked up from germline, CDR1 is SGDLS and CDR2 is YYNGEE. CDR3 DNA sequence: TGTGCCAGCAGCCTCCACAGGGGGGGCTATGGCTACACCTTC. Its protein product is CASSLHRGGYGYTF.

Note on this clone: Additional DNA sequences in this sample encode the identical CDR3. This rearrangement joins TRBV7-9 to TRBJ2-3; 9 positions match TRBD1. The CDR3 totals 14 residues. Losses at the gene ends were 5 bases for V and 4 bases for J; bases not matched to a gene: 4. CDR1 SEHNR and CDR2 FQNEAQ come from the germline V gene (reference sequence). In nucleotides, the CDR3 is TGTGCCAGCAGCCTGACAGGGGGGGCAGATACGCAGTATTTT. Its protein product is CASSLTGGADTQYF.

The rearrangement uses TRBV6-6 and TRBJ1-5, with 7 bases matching TRBD1. Germline CDR1 reads MNHNY; CDR2 reads SVGAGI (reference sequence). The ends lost 6 bases at V and 0 bases at J; junction bases unmatched: 5. The length of the CDR3 is 15 residues. In nucleotides, the CDR3 is TGTGCCAGCAGGGCAGGGGGAAATAGCAATCAGCCCCAGCATTTT. As protein: CASRAGGNSNQPQHF.

DNA of the CDR3: TGTGCCAGCAGCACTCCCGGGGCGGGACCAGGCTACGAGCAGTACTTC. Translating it yields CASSTPGAGPGYEQYF. J is TRBJ2-7 and V is TRBV28, with D possibly being TRBD2 (6 bases). V gave up 6 bases and J gave up 3 bases, with 21 bases separating them. Germline V lookup: CDR1 MDHEN, CDR2 SYDVKM. The CDR3 totals 16 residues.

The chain carries TRBV7-2 and TRBJ2-7; D is perhaps TRBD1 (6 bases). V shed 3 bases and J shed 4 bases, with 13 bases lying between them. Germline V gene sequence: CDR1 SGHTA, CDR2 FQGNSA. The CDR3 runs 14 residues. For the CDR3, the DNA is TGTGCCAGCAGCTTGAACAGGGACCTGTACGAGCAGTACTTC. Its translation: CASSLNRDLYEQYF.

This chain joins TRBV19 and TRBJ1-6; D unresolved. CDR3 length: 15 amino acids. With 4 bases removed from V and 9 bases from J, the gap between germline ends came to 16 bases. Germline CDR1 LNHDA, CDR2 SQIVND (reference sequence). The CDR3 reads CASSNEGPIVSPLHF. The CDR3 bases are TGTGCCAGTAGTAACGAAGGACCGATAGTTTCACCCCTCCACTTT.

The chain has TRBV2 and TRBJ2-3; 10 bases fit TRBD2. Looked up from germline, CDR1 is SNHLY and CDR2 is FYNNEI. V lost 4 bases to trimming and J lost 6 bases; unmatched junction nucleotides: 4. CDR3 length: 14 residues. CDR3 loop: CASSVAGGGDTQYF. The CDR3 DNA reads as TGTGCCAGCAGTGTAGCGGGAGGAGGGGATACGCAGTATTTT.

The V gene is TRBV21-1, the J gene TRBJ1-4; TRBD1, the D gene given by the table, was not confirmed from the DNA. TRBV21-1 is given as a pseudogene. The CDR3 totals 17 residues. In DNA, the CDR3 is TGTGCCAGCAGCAAACAACAGGGGGCAGCAACTAATGAAAAACTGTTTTTT. It encodes CASSKQQGAATNEKLFF.

The CDR3 nucleotides read TGTGCCAGTAGTACCCTTACAGGGAAGGCCCAGCATTTT. Encoded protein: CASSTLTGKAQHF. This sequence joins TRBV19 and TRBJ1-5, with D perhaps matching TRBD1 (6 bases). V dropped 4 bases and J dropped 11 bases, with 15 bases sitting between them. The CDR3 totals 13 residues. Germline lookup yields CDR1 LNHDA and CDR2 SQIVND (reference sequence).

The rearrangement links TRBV7-3 to TRBJ2-3, with 8 nucleotides matching TRBD1. The CDR3 spans 15 residues. From germline, CDR1 is SGHTA and CDR2 FQGTGA. The trim removed 2 bases at V and 4 bases at J, leaving 5 bases unmatched. The CDR3 DNA follows: TGTGCCAGCAGCTTAGCGACAGGGGCCTCAGATACGCAGTATTTT. Residues: CASSLATGASDTQYF. Supplemented by reference TRBV7-3 and TRBJ2-3, the full variable domain reads GAGVSQTPSNKVTEKGKYVELRCDPISGHTALYWYRQSLGQGPEFLIYFQGTGAADDSGLPNDRFFAVRPEGSVSTLKIQRTERGDSAVYLCASSLATGASDTQYFGPGTRLTVL.

This clone was seen more than once but under ten times. CDR3 amino acids: CASSLKKGLVNEKLFF. CDR3 DNA: TGTGCCAGCAGCTTAAAGAAGGGGCTAGTTAATGAAAAACTGTTTTTT. The rearrangement links TRBV7-2 to TRBJ1-4; possible D gene TRBD1, 5 bases. The CDR3 has 16 residues. Trimming took 2 bases from V and 4 from J, leaving 14 bases between them. Looked up from germline, CDR1 is SGHTA and CDR2 is FQGNSA.

This clone occurred a few times. The chain has TRBV7-2 and TRBJ2-3; unclear D gene. The CDR3 is made up of 12 amino acids. V was clipped by 1 base and J by 4 bases, with 3 bases between them. In germline, CDR1 is SGHTA, CDR2 FQGNSA. CDR3 in amino acids: CASSLVSDTQYF. The CDR3 nucleotides are TGTGCCAGCAGCTTAGTCTCAGATACGCAGTATTTT.

The chain recombines TRBV19 with TRBJ2-3; D perhaps matches TRBD1 (6 bases). Trimming removed 4 bases at V and 0 bases at J, with 8 bases between. The CDR3 consists of 14 residues. Germline-derived CDR1 and CDR2 are LNHDA and SQIVND (reference sequence). CDR3 amino acids: CASSTTGSTDTQYF. Here the CDR3 DNA reads TGTGCCAGTAGTACGACAGGCAGCACAGATACGCAGTATTTT. Variable domain in full (rest from reference TRBV19 and TRBJ2-3): DGGITQSPKYLFRKEGQNVTLSCEQNLNHDAMYWYRQDPGQGLRLIYYSQIVNDFQKGDIAEGYSVSREKKESFPLTVTSAQKNPTAFYLCASSTTGSTDTQYFGPGTRLTVL.

Concerning this clone: One end of the junction is discordant with germline, which a read error may explain. V is TRBV7-8 and J is TRBJ2-7, with 7 bases lining up with TRBD2. This CDR3 region has 14 residues. Per the germline V gene, CDR1 is SGHVS and CDR2 is FQNEAQ. The DNA for the CDR3 is TGTGCCAACAGCCCCCACAGCGGGGCTTTCGACGGGTACTTC. This sequence encodes CANSPHSGAFDGYF.

The CDR3 DNA is TGTGCCAGCAGGAAACAGGGGACGAGCACTGAAGCTTTCTTT. Residues: CASRKQGTSTEAFF. This chain uses TRBV2 with TRBJ1-1; 7 positions match TRBD1. J lost 4 bases, V lost 6 bases, and 8 bases had no gene match. This CDR3 is 14 amino acids long. Germline CDR1 and CDR2: SNHLY and FYNNEI.

Here the CDR3 reads CASSLQGAGNTIYF. The CDR3 nucleotides read TGTGCCAGCAGCTTACAGGGTGCTGGAAACACCATATATTTT. The rearrangement uses TRBV7-2 and TRBJ1-3, with a tentative D call TRBD1 (5 bases). CDR1 is SGHTA, CDR2 FQGNSA, per germline. The CDR3 has 14 amino acids. V was shortened by 2 bases and J by 2 bases, with 7 bases between the two germline ends.

This clone was counted a few times. The gene calls are TRBV13 and TRBJ1-2; no clear D. This CDR3 comprises 13 residues. V was trimmed by 5 bases and J by 6 bases, leaving 13 bases between them. Germline-derived CDR1 and CDR2 are PRHDT and FYEKMQ (reference sequence). CDR3 sequence: CASSPETGDGYTF. The CDR3 DNA reads TGTGCCAGCAGCCCTGAAACGGGAGATGGCTACACCTTC.

The chain recombines TRBV28 with TRBJ2-1, with D possibly called TRBD1 or TRBD2 (6 bases each). The CDR3 has 16 amino acids. V gave up 5 bases and J gave up 4 bases, with 18 bases separating them. CDR1 and CDR2 (germline): MDHEN, SYDVKM. The CDR3 sequence is CASSAPGERGYNEQFF. In DNA form, the CDR3 reads TGTGCCAGCAGTGCCCCGGGGGAAAGGGGGTACAATGAGCAGTTCTTC.

The chain's CDR3 is CASSLRQRGTYEQYF. As DNA, the CDR3 is TGTGCCAGCAGCTTACGACAGCGGGGCACCTACGAGCAGTACTTC. This rearrangement joins TRBV6-5 to TRBJ2-7; TRBD2 aligns across 7 bases. The junction had 10 bases not matched to a gene; V was cut back by 6 bases and J by 2 bases. Germline lookup yields CDR1 MNHEY and CDR2 SVGAGI. The CDR3 is 15 residues long.

The chain is built from TRBV7-3 and TRBJ2-3; 8 bases line up with TRBD1. CDR1 is SGHTA and CDR2 is FQGTGA in the germline V gene. The CDR3 contains 13 residues. V gave up 5 bases and J gave up 6 bases; unmatched junction bases: 4. This CDR3 is CASSVGTGDTQYF. The CDR3 DNA reads as TGTGCCAGCAGCGTGGGGACAGGCGATACGCAGTATTTT.